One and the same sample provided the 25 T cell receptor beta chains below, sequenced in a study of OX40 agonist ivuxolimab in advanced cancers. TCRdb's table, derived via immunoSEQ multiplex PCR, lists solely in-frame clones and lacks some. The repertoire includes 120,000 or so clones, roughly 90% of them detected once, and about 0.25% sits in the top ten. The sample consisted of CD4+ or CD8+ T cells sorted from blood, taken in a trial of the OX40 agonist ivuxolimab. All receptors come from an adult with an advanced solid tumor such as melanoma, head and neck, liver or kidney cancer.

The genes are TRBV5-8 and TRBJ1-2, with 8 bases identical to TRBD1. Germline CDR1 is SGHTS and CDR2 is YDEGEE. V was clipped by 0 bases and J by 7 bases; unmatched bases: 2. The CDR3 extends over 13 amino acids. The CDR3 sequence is CASSLGQGIGYTF. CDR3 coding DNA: TGTGCCAGCAGCTTGGGACAGGGGATTGGCTACACCTTC.

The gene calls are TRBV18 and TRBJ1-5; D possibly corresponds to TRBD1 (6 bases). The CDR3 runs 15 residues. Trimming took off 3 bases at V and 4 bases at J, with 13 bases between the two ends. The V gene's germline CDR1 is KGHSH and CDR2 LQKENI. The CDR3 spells CASSPIGQKNQPQHF. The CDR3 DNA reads TGTGCCAGCTCACCTATCGGACAGAAAAATCAGCCCCAGCATTTT.

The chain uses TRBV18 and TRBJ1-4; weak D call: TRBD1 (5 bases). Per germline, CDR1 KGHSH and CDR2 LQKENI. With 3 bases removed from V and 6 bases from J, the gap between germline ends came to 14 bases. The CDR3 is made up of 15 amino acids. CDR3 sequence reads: CASSPSSGSDEKLFF. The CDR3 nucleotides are TGTGCCAGCTCACCCTCCTCAGGGTCTGATGAAAAACTGTTTTTT.

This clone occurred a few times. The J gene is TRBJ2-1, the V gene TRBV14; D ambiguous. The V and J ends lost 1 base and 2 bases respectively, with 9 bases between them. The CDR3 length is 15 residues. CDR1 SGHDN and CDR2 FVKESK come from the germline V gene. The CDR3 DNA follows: TGTGCCAGCAGCCAAGGGTCGGGCACCTACAATGAGCAGTTCTTC. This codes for CASSQGSGTYNEQFF. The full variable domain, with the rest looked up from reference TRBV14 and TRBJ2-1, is EAGVTQFPSHSVIEKGQTVTLRCDPISGHDNLYWYRRVMGKEIKFLLHFVKESKQDESGMPNNRFLAERTGGTYSTLKVQPAELEDSGVYFCASSQGSGTYNEQFFGPGTRLTVL.

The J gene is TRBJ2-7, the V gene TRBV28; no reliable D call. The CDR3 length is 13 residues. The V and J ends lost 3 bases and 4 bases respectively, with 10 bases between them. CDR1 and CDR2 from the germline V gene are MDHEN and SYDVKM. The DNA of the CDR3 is TGTGCCAGCAGTTTGTCAGCGCGATACGAGCAGTACTTC. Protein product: CASSLSARYEQYF.

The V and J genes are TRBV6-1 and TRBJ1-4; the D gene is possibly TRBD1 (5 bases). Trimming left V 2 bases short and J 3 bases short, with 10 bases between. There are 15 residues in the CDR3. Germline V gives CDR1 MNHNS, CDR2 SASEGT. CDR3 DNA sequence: TGTGCCAGCAGTGAAAGTGGGACCCCTAATGAAAAACTGTTTTTT. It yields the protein CASSESGTPNEKLFF.

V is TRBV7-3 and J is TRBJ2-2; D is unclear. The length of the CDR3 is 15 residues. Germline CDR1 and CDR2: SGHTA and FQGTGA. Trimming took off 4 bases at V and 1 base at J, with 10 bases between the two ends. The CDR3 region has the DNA TGTGCCAGCAGCTACGGCCGCGGGAACACCGGGGAGCTGTTTTTT. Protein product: CASSYGRGNTGELFF.

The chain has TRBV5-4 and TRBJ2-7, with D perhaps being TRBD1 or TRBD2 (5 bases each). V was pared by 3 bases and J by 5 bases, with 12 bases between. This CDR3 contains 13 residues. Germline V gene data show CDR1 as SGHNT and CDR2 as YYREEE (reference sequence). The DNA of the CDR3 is TGTGCCAGCAGCTCGGGACCTAGGGACGAGCAGTACTTC. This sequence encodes CASSSGPRDEQYF.

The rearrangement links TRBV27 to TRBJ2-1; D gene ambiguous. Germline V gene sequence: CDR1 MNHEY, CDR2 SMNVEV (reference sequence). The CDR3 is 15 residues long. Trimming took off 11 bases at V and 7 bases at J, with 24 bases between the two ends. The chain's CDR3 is CAAGPVATGTNEQFF. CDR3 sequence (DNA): TGTGCCGCCGGCCCAGTAGCCACCGGAACGAATGAGCAGTTCTTC.

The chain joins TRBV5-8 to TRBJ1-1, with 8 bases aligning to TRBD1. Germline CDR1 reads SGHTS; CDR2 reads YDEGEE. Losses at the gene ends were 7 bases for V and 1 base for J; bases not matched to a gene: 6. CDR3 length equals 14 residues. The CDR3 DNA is TGTGCCAGCTCGGACAGGGCAAAGAACACTGAAGCTTTCTTT. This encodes CASSDRAKNTEAFF.

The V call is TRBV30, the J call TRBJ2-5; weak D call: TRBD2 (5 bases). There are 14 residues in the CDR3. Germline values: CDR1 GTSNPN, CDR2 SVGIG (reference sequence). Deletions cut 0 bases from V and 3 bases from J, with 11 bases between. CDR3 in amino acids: CAWSVHLEEETQYF. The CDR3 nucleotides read TGTGCCTGGAGTGTTCATCTGGAGGAAGAGACCCAGTACTTC.

The CDR3 is CASSLGRWGSEKLFF. The CDR3 coding sequence is TGTGCCAGCAGCCTCGGACGTTGGGGAAGCGAAAAACTGTTTTTT. The J gene is TRBJ1-4, the V gene TRBV11-1; D unclear. The CDR3 consists of 15 residues. Per the germline V gene, CDR1 is SGHAT and CDR2 is FQDESV (reference sequence). Trimming took 5 bases from V and 8 from J, leaving 18 bases between them.

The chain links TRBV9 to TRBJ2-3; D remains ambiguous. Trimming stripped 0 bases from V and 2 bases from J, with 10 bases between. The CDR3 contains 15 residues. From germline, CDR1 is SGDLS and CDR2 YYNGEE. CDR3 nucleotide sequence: TGTGCCAGCAGCGTAGGAACGGCCACCACAGATACGCAGTATTTT. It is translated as CASSVGTATTDTQYF.

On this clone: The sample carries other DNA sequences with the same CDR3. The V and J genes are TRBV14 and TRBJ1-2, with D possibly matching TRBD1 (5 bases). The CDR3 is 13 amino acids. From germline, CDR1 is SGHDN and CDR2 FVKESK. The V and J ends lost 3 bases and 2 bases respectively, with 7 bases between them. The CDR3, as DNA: TGTGCCAGCAGCCAGGGACTAAACTATGGCTACACCTTC. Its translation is CASSQGLNYGYTF. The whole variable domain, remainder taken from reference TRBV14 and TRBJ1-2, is EAGVTQFPSHSVIEKGQTVTLRCDPISGHDNLYWYRRVMGKEIKFLLHFVKESKQDESGMPNNRFLAERTGGTYSTLKVQPAELEDSGVYFCASSQGLNYGYTFGSGTRLTVV.

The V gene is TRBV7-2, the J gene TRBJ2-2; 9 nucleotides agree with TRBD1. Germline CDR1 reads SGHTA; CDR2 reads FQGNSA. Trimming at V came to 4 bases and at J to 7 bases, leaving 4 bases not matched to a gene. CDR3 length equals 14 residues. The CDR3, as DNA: TGTGCCAGCAGCTGGGACAGGGCGGGCGGGGAGCTGTTTTTT. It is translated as CASSWDRAGGELFF.

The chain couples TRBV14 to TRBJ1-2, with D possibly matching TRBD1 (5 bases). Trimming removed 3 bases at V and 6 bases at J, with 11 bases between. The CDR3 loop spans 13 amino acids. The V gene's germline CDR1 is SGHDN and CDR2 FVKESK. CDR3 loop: CASSQQGGNGYTF. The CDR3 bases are TGTGCCAGCAGCCAGCAGGGAGGTAATGGCTACACCTTC.

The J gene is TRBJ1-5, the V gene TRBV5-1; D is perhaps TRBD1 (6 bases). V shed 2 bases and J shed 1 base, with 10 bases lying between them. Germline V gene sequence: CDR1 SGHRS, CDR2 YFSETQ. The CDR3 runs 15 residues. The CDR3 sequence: CASSFAGASNQPQHF. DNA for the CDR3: TGCGCCAGCAGCTTTGCGGGGGCAAGCAATCAGCCCCAGCATTTT.

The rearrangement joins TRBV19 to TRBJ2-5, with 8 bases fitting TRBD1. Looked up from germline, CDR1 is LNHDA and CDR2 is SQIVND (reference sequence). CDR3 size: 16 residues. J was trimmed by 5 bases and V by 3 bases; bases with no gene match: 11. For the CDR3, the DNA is TGTGCCAGTAGTATTACGAGGACAGGGATAGGGGAGACCCAGTACTTC. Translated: CASSITRTGIGETQYF.

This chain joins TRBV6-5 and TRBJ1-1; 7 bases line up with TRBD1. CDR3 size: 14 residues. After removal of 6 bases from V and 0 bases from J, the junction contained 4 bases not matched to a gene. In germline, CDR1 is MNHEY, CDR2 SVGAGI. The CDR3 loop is CASRLQGLNTEAFF. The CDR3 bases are TGTGCCAGCAGATTACAGGGGTTGAACACTGAAGCTTTCTTT.

The CDR3 is CASSPRQGTTYEQYF. The DNA of the CDR3 is TGCGCCAGCAGCCCCCGACAGGGTACTACCTACGAGCAGTACTTC. The V gene is TRBV5-1, the J gene TRBJ2-7; 7 nucleotides align to TRBD1. CDR3 length equals 15 residues. Germline V gives CDR1 SGHRS, CDR2 YFSETQ. The trim removed 4 bases at V and 2 bases at J, leaving 9 bases unmatched. The full variable domain, its missing parts supplied by reference TRBV5-1 and TRBJ2-7, is KAGVTQTPRYLIKTRGQQVTLSCSPISGHRSVSWYQQTPGQGLQFLFEYFSETQRNKGNFPGRFSGRQFSNSRSEMNVSTLELGDSALYLCASSPRQGTTYEQYFGPGTRLTVT.

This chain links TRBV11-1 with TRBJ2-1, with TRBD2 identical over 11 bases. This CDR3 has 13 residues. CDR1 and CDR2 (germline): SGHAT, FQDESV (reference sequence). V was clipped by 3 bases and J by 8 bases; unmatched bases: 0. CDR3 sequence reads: CASSLGLADEQFF. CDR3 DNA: TGTGCCAGCAGCTTGGGACTAGCGGATGAGCAGTTCTTC.

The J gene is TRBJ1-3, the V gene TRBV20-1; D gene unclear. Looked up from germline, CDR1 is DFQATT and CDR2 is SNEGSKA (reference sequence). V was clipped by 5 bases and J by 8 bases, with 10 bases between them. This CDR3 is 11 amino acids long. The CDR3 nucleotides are TGCAGTGCTCACCTCCACGACACCATATATTTT. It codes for CSAHLHDTIYF.

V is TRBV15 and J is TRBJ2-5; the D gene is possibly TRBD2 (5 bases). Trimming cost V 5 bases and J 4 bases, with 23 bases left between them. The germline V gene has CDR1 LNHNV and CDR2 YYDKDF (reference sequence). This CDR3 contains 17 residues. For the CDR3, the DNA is TGTGCCACCAGCTACGGGGAACAAACTGGGGTGGGAGAGACCCAGTACTTC. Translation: CATSYGEQTGVGETQYF.

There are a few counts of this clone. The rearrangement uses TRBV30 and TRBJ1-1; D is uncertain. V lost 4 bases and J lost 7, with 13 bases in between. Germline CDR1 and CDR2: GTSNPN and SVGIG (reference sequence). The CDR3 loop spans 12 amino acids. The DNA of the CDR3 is TGTGCCTGGAAAAGAGGCTCAATTGAAGCTTTCTTT. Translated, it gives CAWKRGSIEAFF.

Here the CDR3 reads CASSPPVGYNEQFF. As DNA, the CDR3 is TGTGCCAGCAGCCCCCCTGTGGGCTACAATGAGCAGTTCTTC. The chain uses TRBV5-4 and TRBJ2-1, with no clear D. CDR1 SGHNT and CDR2 YYREEE come from the germline V gene (reference sequence). The CDR3 totals 14 residues. Trimming took off 4 bases at V and 3 bases at J, with 11 bases between the two ends.